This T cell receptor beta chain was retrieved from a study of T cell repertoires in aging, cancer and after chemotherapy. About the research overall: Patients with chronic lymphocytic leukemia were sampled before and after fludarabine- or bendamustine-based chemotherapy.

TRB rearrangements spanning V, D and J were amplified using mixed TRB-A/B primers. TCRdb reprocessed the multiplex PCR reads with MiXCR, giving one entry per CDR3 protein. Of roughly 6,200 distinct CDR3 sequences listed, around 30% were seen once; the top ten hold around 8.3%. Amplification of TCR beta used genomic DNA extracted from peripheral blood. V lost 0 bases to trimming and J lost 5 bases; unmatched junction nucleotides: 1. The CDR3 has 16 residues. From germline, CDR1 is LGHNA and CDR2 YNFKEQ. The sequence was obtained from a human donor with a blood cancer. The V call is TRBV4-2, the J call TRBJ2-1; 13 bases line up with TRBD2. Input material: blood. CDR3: CASSQEGTSGNNEQFF. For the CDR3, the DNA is TGTGCCAGCAGCCAAGAGGGGACTAGCGGGAACAATGAGCAGTTCTTC.